Listed below are T cell receptor beta chains from one sample, sequenced in a study of cytomegalovirus exposure and HLA in healthy donors. Sequencing was performed with immunoSEQ multiplex PCR; in TCRdb, only in-frame clones are kept and a portion is missing. The top ten clones hold 10% of a sample with roughly 150,000 clones, approximately 73% of them seen once. The sequenced material came from PBMCs. Receptors were obtained from a man aged 25 to 45 in good health and CMV-seropositive. Both conserved end residues are part of each CDR3. The D gene is left open where the match is weak. Size values are once, few and many counts, or a class for expanded clones, and some rows have none.

cdr3_nt	cdr3_aa	clone_size	d_call	v_call	j_call
TGTGCCAGCAGCGTAGAGCTAGCAGTGAGTGGGAATGAGCAGTTCTTC	CASSVELAVSGNEQFF	NA	NA	TRBV9	TRBJ2-1
TGTGCCAGCTCACCTGCGGCCAGGGGGCCATTAGAGACCCAGTACTTC	CASSPAARGPLETQYF	NA	TRBD1	TRBV18	TRBJ2-5
TGTGCCAGCAGCACTATAGCCAAAAACATTCAGTACTTC	CASSTIAKNIQYF	NA	NA	TRBV7-3	TRBJ2-4
TGCGCCAGCAGCTCGCTAGCGGGCGGCTCATACAATGAGCAGTTCTTC	CASSSLAGGSYNEQFF	NA	TRBD2	TRBV5-1	TRBJ2-1
TGTGCCAGCAGTGAAGCCAGGGAAGCTTTCTTT	CASSEAREAFF	few	NA	TRBV2	TRBJ1-1
TGTGCCAGCAGCGTAGCAGGGCAAGAGACCCAGTACTTC	CASSVAGQETQYF	NA	NA	TRBV9	TRBJ2-5
TGCGCCAGCACCCTGACAGGTGCGTCAGGCTACACCTTC	CASTLTGASGYTF	NA	NA	TRBV5-1	TRBJ1-2
TGTGCCAGCAGGGCAGGGGGCAGGGGCGGGGAGCTGTTTTTT	CASRAGGRGGELFF	NA	TRBD1	TRBV6-6	TRBJ2-2
TGTGCCAGCAGTCGCCGGGACTGGTCCTACGAGCAGTACTTC	CASSRRDWSYEQYF	few	NA	TRBV14	TRBJ2-7
TGTGCCAGCAGCAAAGGTGGTGACTCTAACTATGGCTACACCTTC	CASSKGGDSNYGYTF	few	NA	TRBV21-1	TRBJ1-2
TGTGCCAGCAGCTCTGGCCTAGATAACTACGAGCAGTACTTC	CASSSGLDNYEQYF	NA	NA	TRBV7-9	TRBJ2-7
TGTGCCAGCAGTTACCACGGGGAGGCTCAGCCCCAGCATTTT	CASSYHGEAQPQHF	NA	NA	TRBV6-5	TRBJ1-5
TGTGCCTGGAGCCTCGACGGGGGGGAAAAAGAGACCCAGTACTTC	CAWSLDGGEKETQYF	few	TRBD2	TRBV30	TRBJ2-5
TGTGCCAGCAGCGGACCCCAACGGGACAGGCACACCGGGGAGCTGTTTTTT	CASSGPQRDRHTGELFF	once	TRBD1	TRBV9	TRBJ2-2
TGTGCCAGTAGTAGATCCAGCGGGAGCGGCGGTGAGCAGTTCTTC	CASSRSSGSGGEQFF	NA	TRBD2	TRBV19	TRBJ2-1
TGTGCCAGCAGTAGAACTCCCCCCCGGCTTGGAGCAGTGGCCTACGAGCAGTACTTC	CASSRTPPRLGAVAYEQYF	NA	NA	TRBV2	TRBJ2-7
TGTGCCAGCAGTTCCACCCGGGACAGAGCATACAATGAGCAGTTCTTC	CASSSTRDRAYNEQFF	NA	TRBD1	TRBV6-6	TRBJ2-1
TGTGCCAGCGGGAGCGGGAGGGAAGAGACCCAGTACTTC	CASGSGREETQYF	NA	TRBD2	TRBV11-3	TRBJ2-5
TGTGCCAGTAGTATTGGAGCAGGGGCTTACAATGAGCAGTTCTTC	CASSIGAGAYNEQFF	NA	NA	TRBV19	TRBJ2-1
TGTGCCAGTATCGCGAACACCGGGGAGCTGTTTTTT	CASIANTGELFF	few	NA	TRBV19	TRBJ2-2
TGTGCCAGCAGCTTCGGCAGGCAGATTGGCTACACCTTC	CASSFGRQIGYTF	NA	NA	TRBV7-9	TRBJ1-2
TGTGCCAGCCGCTTGGACATTTCCGCCTACGAGCAGTACTTC	CASRLDISAYEQYF	NA	NA	TRBV6-1	TRBJ2-7
TGTGCCAGCAGTGACCTCGGGCCCGGGACAGGGTACACCGGGGAGCTGTTTTTT	CASSDLGPGTGYTGELFF	NA	TRBD1	TRBV6-4	TRBJ2-2
TGTGCCAGTAGCCTAGCGGGAGGTACCTACGAGCAGTACTTC	CASSLAGGTYEQYF	NA	TRBD2	TRBV19	TRBJ2-7
TGCGCCAGCTCAAAAGGACGGGACTACCTCCCGAGCTCCTACGAGCAGTACTTC	CASSKGRDYLPSSYEQYF	NA	TRBD2	TRBV5-1	TRBJ2-7
TGTGCCAGTAAGCCCTATGGGGGGACGAACACTGAAGCTTTCTTT	CASKPYGGTNTEAFF	NA	NA	TRBV19	TRBJ1-1
TGTGCCAGCAGTTTATACAGGGAAGAAACTCAGCCCCAGCATTTT	CASSLYREETQPQHF	NA	NA	TRBV27	TRBJ1-5
TGTGCCAGCAGTTTTTATAGCGGGAGGTTTTACAATGAGCAGTTCTTC	CASSFYSGRFYNEQFF	NA	TRBD2	TRBV27	TRBJ2-1
TGCAGCGTAGCGGGACGGATGAACACTGAAGCTTTCTTT	CSVAGRMNTEAFF	NA	NA	TRBV29-1	TRBJ1-1
TGTGCCAGCAGCCGTTCCGGCGGGAGGTCCCCTACTTACAATGAGCAGTTCTTC	CASSRSGGRSPTYNEQFF	NA	TRBD2	TRBV14	TRBJ2-1